The clone carrying this TCR beta chain came up a few times. These data are taken from a study of T-cell reconstitution after alpha-beta-depleted transplantation in children. The V end was cut by 6 bases, the J end by 3 bases, with 9 bases between. The CDR3 has 13 residues. Germline CDR1 reads KGHDR; CDR2 reads SFDVKD. Preparation of the TCRbeta library was carried out with unique molecular identifiers. TCRdb redid the calling of the PCR reads with MiXCR, one entry per CDR3 protein. This table holds around 380,000 distinct CDR3 sequences, approximately 11% found once. The sample in question was PBMCs from the stem cell graft donor, obtained from the stem cell graft. J is TRBJ2-3 and V is TRBV24-1; D remains ambiguous. The source is a human donor who donated a stem cell graft to a child with acute myeloid leukemia. For the CDR3, the DNA is TGTGCCACCAGTCGGAAGGGAACAGATACGCAGTATTTT. Translated, it gives CATSRKGTDTQYF.